This T cell receptor beta chain appears in the sequencing data of a study of blood T cell repertoires in COVID-19. V shed 4 bases and J 5 bases; nucleotides not matched to a gene: 9. Germline V gene sequence: CDR1 SNHLY, CDR2 FYNNEI. The CDR3 is made up of 15 amino acids. Sequencing used immunoSEQ multiplex PCR; TCRdb keeps in-frame clones, though not all of them. The repertoire holds around 310,000 clones, with about nine tenths as singletons. Sequencing used peripheral blood. This chain uses TRBV2 with TRBJ2-7, with 9 nucleotides matching TRBD1. This sequence originates from an older woman with acute or convalescent COVID-19. The CDR3 DNA reads TGTGCCAGCAGTGGGGAAGGGACAGGGTTGGACGAGCAGTACTTC. This encodes CASSGEGTGLDEQYF.